This TCR beta chain is drawn from a study of T cells in localized non-small cell lung cancer. General study results and limits: Detection in adjacent lung was observed for a median around 55 of the top 100 tumor clones.

V was cut by 0 bases and J by 9 bases, with 3 bases left in between. Germline V gene sequence: CDR1 SGHRS, CDR2 YFSETQ. This CDR3 region has 11 residues. About this clone itself: The antigen remains unidentified.

The repertoire was sequenced with immunoSEQ multiplex PCR; TCRdb's copy has only in-frame clones and lacks some. This repertoire shows roughly 20,000 clones, around 84% found once; its top ten account for about 2.2%. The chain employs TRBV5-1 and TRBJ2-2; no clear D gene. The clonotype was recovered from a man between 40 and 70 years old with stage I lung adenocarcinoma. Material: peripheral blood, obtained before any cancer treatment. The chain's CDR3 is CASSLGRELFF. The CDR3 DNA is TGCGCCAGCAGCTTGGGGAGGGAGCTGTTTTTT.